Listed below are T cell receptor beta chains from one sample, sequenced in a study of vaccination and CD4 T cells after COVID-19. These receptors have no identified antigens. TCRdb reprocessed the PCR reads with MiXCR, giving one entry per CDR3 protein. Of 20,000 to 25,000 distinct CDR3 sequences listed, under 40% are singletons. The sequencing used CD4+ T cells from blood, cultured in vitro, collected about 7 months after SARS-CoV-2 vaccination. These TCRs come from a human donor who had recovered from COVID-19. Each CDR3 is given with its conserved first and last residue. The D gene is left open where the match is weak.

d_call	v_call	j_call	cdr3_aa
TRBD1	TRBV20-1	TRBJ2-5	CSQRLGTVYPTQYF
-	TRBV6-1	TRBJ2-5	CASGQWVQETQYF
-	TRBV4-1	TRBJ1-5	CASSLREGDQPQHF
-	TRBV10-3	TRBJ1-1	CAAGGQGLDTEAFF
TRBD1	TRBV7-9	TRBJ2-7	CASSFSIGTGYYEQYF
TRBD2	TRBV20-1	TRBJ2-7	CTGTSGGYEQYF
-	TRBV6-1	TRBJ2-7	CASSRNQYEQYF
-	TRBV20-1	TRBJ2-5	CSARVRQETQYF
TRBD2	TRBV10-3	TRBJ2-3	CAIMAGAADTQYF
TRBD2	TRBV6-1	TRBJ2-1	CASGRLAGEGEQFF
-	TRBV6-2/TRBV6-3	TRBJ2-1	CASSYYRRPDEQFF
-	TRBV7-3	TRBJ2-6	CASSLIGAGANVLTF
-	TRBV20-1	TRBJ2-7	CSARPGTEQYF
TRBD2	TRBV6-2/TRBV6-3	TRBJ2-5	CASSSLAGGRAETQYF
-	TRBV24-1	TRBJ2-1	CATSETSRVNEQFF
-	TRBV7-6	TRBJ1-5	CASSPTGGVNQPQHF
TRBD1	TRBV28	TRBJ2-1	CASRRDRGLGEQFF
-	TRBV20-1	TRBJ2-1	CSARDLQARKQFF
TRBD2	TRBV20-1	TRBJ2-5	CSARDQAGYQETQYF
TRBD1	TRBV19	TRBJ1-2	CASSIRTGRRDYGYTF
TRBD2	TRBV19	TRBJ2-1	CASSTGTRTNEQFF